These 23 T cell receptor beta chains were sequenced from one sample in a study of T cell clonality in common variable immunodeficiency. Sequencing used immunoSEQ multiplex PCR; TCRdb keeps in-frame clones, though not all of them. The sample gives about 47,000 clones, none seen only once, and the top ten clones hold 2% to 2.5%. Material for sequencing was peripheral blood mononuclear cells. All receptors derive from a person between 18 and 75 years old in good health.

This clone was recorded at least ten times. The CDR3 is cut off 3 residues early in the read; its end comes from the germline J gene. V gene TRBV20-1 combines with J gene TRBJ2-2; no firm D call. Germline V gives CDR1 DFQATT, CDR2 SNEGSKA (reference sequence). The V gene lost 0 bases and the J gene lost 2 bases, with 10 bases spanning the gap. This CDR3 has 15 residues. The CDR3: CSARDGPVNTGELFF. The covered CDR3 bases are TGCAGTGCTAGAGATGGTCCGGTTAACACCGGGGAG.

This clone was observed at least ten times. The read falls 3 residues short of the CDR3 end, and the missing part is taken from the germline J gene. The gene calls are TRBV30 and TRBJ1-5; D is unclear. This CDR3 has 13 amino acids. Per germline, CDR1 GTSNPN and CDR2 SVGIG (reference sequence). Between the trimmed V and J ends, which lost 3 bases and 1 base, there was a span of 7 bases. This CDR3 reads CAWSGGSNQPQHF. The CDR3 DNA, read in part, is TGTGCCTGGAGCGGCGGGAGCAATCAGCCC.

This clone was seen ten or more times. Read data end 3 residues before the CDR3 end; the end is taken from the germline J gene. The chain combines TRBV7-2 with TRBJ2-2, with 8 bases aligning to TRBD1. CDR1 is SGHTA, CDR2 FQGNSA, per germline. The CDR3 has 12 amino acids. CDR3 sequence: CASSFRTGPLFF. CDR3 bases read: TGTGCCAGCAGCTTTCGGACAGGGCCG.

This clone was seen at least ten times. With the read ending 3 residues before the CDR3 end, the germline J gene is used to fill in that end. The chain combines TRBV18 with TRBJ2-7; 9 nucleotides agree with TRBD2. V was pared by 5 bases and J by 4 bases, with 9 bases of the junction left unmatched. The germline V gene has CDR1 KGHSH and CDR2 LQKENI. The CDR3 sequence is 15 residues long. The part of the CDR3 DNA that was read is TGTGCCAGCTCAATAGGAGCGGGGGGTCGGTACGAG. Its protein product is CASSIGAGGRYE. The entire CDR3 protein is CASSIGAGGRYEQYF.

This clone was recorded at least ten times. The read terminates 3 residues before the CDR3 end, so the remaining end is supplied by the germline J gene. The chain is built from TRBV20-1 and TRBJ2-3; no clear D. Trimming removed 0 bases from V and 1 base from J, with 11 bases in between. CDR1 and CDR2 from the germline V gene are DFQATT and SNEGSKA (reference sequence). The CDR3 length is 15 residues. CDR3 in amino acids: CSARDDSHGTDTQYF. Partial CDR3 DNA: TGCAGTGCTAGAGACGACTCTCACGGCACAGATACG.

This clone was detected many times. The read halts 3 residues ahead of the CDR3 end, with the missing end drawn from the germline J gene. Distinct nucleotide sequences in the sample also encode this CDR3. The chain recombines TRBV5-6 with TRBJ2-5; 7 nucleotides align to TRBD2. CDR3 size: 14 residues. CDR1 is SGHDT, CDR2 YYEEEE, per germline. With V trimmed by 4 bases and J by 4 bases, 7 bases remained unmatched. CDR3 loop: CASSPGRGLETQYF. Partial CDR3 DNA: TGTGCCAGCAGCCCAGGGAGGGGCCTAGAGACC.

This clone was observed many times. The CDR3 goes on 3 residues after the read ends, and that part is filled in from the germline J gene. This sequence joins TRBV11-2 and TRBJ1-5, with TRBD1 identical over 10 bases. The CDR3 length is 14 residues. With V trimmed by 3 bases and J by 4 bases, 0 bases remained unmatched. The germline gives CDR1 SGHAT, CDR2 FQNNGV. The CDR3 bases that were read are TGTGCCAGCAGCTTGGACAGGGGGAATCAGCCC. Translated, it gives CASSLDRGNQP. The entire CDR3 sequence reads CASSLDRGNQPQHF. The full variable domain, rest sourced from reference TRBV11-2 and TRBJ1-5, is EAGVAQSPRYKIIEKRQSVAFWCNPISGHATLYWYQQILGQGPKLLIQFQNNGVVDDSQLPKDRFSAERLKGVDSTLKIQPAKLEDSAVYLCASSLDRGNQPQHFGDGTRLSIL.

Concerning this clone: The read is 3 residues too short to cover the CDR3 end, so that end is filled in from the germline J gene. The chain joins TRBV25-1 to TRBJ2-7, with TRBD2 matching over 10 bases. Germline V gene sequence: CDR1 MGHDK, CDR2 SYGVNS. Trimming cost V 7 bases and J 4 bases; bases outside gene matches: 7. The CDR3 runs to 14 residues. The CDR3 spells CASIDSGRFYEQYF. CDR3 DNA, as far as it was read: TGTGCCAGCATCGATAGCGGGAGGTTTTACGAG.

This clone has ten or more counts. The CDR3: CAWRGTSVTGELFF. The sequenced CDR3 bases are TGTGCCTGGAGGGGGACTTCTGTCACCGGGGAG. The V gene is TRBV30, the J gene TRBJ2-2; D is possibly TRBD2 (6 bases). The read halts 3 residues ahead of the CDR3 end, with the missing end drawn from the germline J gene. Germline V gives CDR1 GTSNPN, CDR2 SVGIG (reference sequence). The CDR3 has 14 residues. V was clipped by 3 bases and J by 4 bases, with 12 bases between them. Full variable domain (rest looked up from reference TRBV30 and TRBJ2-2): SQTIHQWPATLVQPVGSPLSLECTVEGTSNPNLYWYRQAAGRGLQLLFYSVGIGQISSEVPQNLSASRPQDRQFILSSKKLLLSDSGFYLCAWRGTSVTGELFFGEGSRLTVL.

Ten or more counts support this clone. The CDR3 bases that were read are TGTGCCAGCAGCGTAGGGCTCAGTAGCCTCTACGAG. The encoded protein is CASSVGLSSLYE. The CDR3 in its entirety is CASSVGLSSLYEQYF. The chain couples TRBV9 to TRBJ2-7; D uncertain. The CDR3 end falls 3 residues outside the read, so it is completed with the germline J gene. Germline CDR1 and CDR2: SGDLS and YYNGEE. The CDR3 runs to 15 residues. Between the trimmed V and J ends, which lost 0 bases and 3 bases, there was a span of 13 bases.

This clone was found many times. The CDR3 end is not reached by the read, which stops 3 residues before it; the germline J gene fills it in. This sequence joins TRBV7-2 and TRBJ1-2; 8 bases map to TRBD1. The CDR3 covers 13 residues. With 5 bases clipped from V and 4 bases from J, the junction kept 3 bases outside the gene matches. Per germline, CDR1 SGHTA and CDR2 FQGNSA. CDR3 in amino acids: CASSPGQGYGYTF. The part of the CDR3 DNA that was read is TGTGCCAGCAGCCCAGGACAGGGCTATGGC.

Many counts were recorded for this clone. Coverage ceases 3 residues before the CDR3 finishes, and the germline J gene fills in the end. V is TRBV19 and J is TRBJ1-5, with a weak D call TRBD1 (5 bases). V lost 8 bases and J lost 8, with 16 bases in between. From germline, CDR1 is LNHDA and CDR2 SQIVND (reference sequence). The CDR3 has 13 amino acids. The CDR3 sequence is CASSEQGREPQHF. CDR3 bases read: TGTGCCAGTTCCGAGCAGGGAAGAGAGCCC.

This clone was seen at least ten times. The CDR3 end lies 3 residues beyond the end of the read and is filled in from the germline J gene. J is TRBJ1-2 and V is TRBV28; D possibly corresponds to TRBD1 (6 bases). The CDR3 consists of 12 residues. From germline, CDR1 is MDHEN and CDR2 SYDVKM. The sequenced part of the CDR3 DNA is TGTGCCATCGGCGGGACAAGGGTGGGG. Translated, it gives CAIGGTRVG. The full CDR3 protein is CAIGGTRVGYTF.

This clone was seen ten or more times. CDR3: CASTLNPGNNEQFF. The sequenced part of the CDR3 DNA is TGCGCCAGCACCCTAAACCCGGGGAACAATGAG. The V call is TRBV5-1, the J call TRBJ2-1, with D perhaps matching TRBD2 (5 bases). The read gets to within 3 residues of the CDR3 end, and the germline J gene fills in the rest. CDR1 is SGHRS and CDR2 is YFSETQ in the germline V gene. The CDR3 is 14 amino acids. Trimming stripped 6 bases from V and 5 bases from J, with 15 bases between.

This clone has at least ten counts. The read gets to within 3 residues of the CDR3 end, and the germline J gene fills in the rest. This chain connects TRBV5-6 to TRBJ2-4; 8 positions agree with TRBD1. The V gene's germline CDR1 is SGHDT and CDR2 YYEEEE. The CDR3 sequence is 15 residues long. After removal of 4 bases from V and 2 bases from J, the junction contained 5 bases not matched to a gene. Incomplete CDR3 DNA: TGTGCCAGCAGCCTAAGGACAGGGCCCAAAAACATT. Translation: CASSLRTGPKNI. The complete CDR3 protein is CASSLRTGPKNIQYF.

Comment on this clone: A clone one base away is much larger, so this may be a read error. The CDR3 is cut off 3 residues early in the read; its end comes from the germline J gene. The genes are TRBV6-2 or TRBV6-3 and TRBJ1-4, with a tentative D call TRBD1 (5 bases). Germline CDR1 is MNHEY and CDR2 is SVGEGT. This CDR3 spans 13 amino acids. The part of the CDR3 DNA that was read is TGTGCCAGCAGTCCCACTGGGGCCAACGTA. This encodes CASSPTGANV. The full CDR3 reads CASSPTGANVLFF.

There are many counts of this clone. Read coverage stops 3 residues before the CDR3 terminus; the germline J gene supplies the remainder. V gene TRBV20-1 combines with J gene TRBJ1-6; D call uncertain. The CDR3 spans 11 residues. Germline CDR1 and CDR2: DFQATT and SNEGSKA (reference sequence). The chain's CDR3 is CSALSGEPLHF. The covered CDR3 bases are TGCAGTGCACTTAGCGGGGAGCCC.

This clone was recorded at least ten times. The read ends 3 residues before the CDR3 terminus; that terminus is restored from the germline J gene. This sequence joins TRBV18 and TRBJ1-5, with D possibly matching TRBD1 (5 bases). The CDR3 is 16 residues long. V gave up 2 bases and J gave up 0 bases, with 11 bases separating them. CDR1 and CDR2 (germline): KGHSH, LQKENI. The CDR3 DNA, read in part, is TGTGCCAGCTCACCAAACAGGCTTGATAGCAATCAGCCC. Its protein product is CASSPNRLDSNQP. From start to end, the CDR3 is CASSPNRLDSNQPQHF.

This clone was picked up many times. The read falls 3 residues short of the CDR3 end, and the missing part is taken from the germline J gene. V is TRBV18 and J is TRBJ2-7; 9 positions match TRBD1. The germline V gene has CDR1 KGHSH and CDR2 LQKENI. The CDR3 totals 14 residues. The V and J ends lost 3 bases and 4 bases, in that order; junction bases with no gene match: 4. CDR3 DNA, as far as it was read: TGTGCCAGCTCACCCTGGGACAGGGCATACGAG. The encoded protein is CASSPWDRAYE. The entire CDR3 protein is CASSPWDRAYEQYF.

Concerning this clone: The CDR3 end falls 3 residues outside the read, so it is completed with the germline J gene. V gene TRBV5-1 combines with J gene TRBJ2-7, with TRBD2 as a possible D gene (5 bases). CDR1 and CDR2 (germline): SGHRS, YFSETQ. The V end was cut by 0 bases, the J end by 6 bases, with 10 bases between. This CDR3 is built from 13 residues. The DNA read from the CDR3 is TGCGCCAGCAGCTTGGTTGAGGCGGGCGAG. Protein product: CASSLVEAGE. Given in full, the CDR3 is CASSLVEAGEQYF.

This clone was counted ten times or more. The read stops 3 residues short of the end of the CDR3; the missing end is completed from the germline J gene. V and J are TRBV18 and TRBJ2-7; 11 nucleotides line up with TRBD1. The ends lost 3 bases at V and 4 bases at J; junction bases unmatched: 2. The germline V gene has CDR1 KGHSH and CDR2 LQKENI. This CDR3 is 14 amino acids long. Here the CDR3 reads CASSPGTGGYEQYF. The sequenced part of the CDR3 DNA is TGTGCCAGCTCACCGGGGACAGGGGGGTACGAG.

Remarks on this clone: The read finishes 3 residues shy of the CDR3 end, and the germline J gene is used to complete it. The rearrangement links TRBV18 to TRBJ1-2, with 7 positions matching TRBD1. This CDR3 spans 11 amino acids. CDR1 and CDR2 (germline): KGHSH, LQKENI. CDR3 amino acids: CASSTGVGYTF. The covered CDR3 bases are TGTGCCAGCTCAACAGGGGTCGGC.

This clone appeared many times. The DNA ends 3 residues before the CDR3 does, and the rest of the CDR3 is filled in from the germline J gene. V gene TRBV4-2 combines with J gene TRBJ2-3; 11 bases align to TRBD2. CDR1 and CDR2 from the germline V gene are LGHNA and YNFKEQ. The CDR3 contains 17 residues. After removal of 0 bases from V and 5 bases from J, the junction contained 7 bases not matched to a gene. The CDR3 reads CASSQDRLAGGQDTQYF. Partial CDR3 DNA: TGTGCCAGCAGCCAAGATCGCCTAGCGGGAGGTCAAGATACG.